The present T cell receptor beta chain was sequenced within a study of shared clonotypes between healthy human individuals. General observations from the study: Though the depth was large, rarefaction showed that sorted-subset sequencing was incomplete.

Profiled with immunoSEQ multiplex PCR; TCRdb holds only in-frame clones, not every one. Found here are some 800,000 clones, 92% of them singletons; the top ten hold around 24%. The CDR3 is made up of 15 amino acids. Deletions cut 7 bases from V and 4 bases from J, with 19 bases between. Germline loops: CDR1 SGHVS, CDR2 FQNEAQ. This clone came up a few times. No antigen is known for it. Only CD45RO-negative cells positively selected for CCR7 counted as naive CD8 cells, so terminally differentiated effector memory CD45RA+ cells were excluded. The V gene is TRBV7-8, the J gene TRBJ1-2; no clear D. Sequenced sample: naive CD8+ T cells sorted from blood. The receptor was derived from a man between 25 and 39 years old in good health. CDR3 protein: CASTADWQVAYGYTF. DNA for the CDR3: TGTGCCAGCACCGCAGACTGGCAGGTTGCCTATGGCTACACCTTC.